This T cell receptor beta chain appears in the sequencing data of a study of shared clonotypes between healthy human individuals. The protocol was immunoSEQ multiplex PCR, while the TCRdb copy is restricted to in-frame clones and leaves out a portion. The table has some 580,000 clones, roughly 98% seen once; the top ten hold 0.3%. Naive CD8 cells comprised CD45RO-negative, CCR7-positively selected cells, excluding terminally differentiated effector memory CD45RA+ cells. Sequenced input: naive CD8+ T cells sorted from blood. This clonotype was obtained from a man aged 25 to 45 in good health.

The CDR3 DNA follows: TGTGCCAGCAGCCCTTATCCGGCGGGAGCGTACTACGAGCAGTACTTC. Protein sequence: CASSPYPAGAYYEQYF. The chain is built from TRBV7-6 and TRBJ2-7; 7 nucleotides agree with TRBD2. The V segment lost 5 bases and the J segment 3 bases; nucleotides outside the gene matches: 13. CDR1 and CDR2 (germline): SGHVS, FNYEAQ. There are 16 residues in the CDR3.